The clone carrying this T cell receptor beta chain was detected ten times or more. Its antigen is currently unknown. This record comes from a study of HIV-infected patients and healthy controls. Broader study findings: The seeming recovery of the Gini index after therapy in HIV-infected patients vanished in size-matched data. MAIT alpha-chain CDR3s were frequent in healthy controls, depleted in HIV+. HIV-infected patients shared fewer CDR3 sequences between individuals than healthy controls.

About 540 ng RNA was reverse transcribed with alpha and beta constant-region primers. Separate chain-specific third strand synthesis with multiplexing indices produced the alpha and beta libraries. A 12-nucleotide barcode per molecule came from two concatenated random hexamers added pre-amplification. TCRdb used MiXCR to reprocess the 5' RACE reads, holding one entry per CDR3 protein. The sample shows about 6,600 distinct CDR3 sequences, about 9.6% of them seen only once. V lost 5 bases to trimming and J lost 10 bases; unmatched junction nucleotides: 12. The germline V gene has CDR1 MNHEY and CDR2 SMNVEV (reference sequence). CDR3 length: 15 residues. Antiretroviral therapy had run roughly three months, about 14 weeks, before follow-up blood collection. Whole blood was used without fractionation, so all unsorted peripheral T cells were included.

The source is an adult with HIV infection. The chain links TRBV27 to TRBJ2-1; 9 bases map to TRBD1. The sequences come from blood, collected during antiretroviral therapy. CDR3 in amino acids: CASSLGDRGDREQFF. The CDR3 DNA reads TGTGCCAGCAGTCTAGGAGACAGGGGGGACAGGGAGCAGTTCTTC.